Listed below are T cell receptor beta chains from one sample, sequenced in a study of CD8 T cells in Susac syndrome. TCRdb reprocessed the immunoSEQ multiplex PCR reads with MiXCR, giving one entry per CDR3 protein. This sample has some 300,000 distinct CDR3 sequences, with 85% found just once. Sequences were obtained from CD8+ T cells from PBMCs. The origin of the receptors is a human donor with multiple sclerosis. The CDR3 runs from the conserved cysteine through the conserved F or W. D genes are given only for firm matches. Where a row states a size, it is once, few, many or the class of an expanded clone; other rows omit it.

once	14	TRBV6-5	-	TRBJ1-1	CASSYRQAHTEAFF	TGTGCCAGCAGTTATCGACAGGCCCACACTGAAGCTTTCTTT
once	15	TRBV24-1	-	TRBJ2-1	CATSDPPRTHNEQFF	TGTGCCACCAGTGACCCACCGCGGACTCACAATGAGCAGTTCTTC
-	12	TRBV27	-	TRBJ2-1	CASSLDGDEQFF	TGTGCCAGCAGTTTGGACGGTGATGAGCAGTTCTTC
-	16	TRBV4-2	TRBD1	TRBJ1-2	CASSQVTGDVNYGYTF	TGTGCCAGCAGCCAAGTTACAGGGGATGTTAACTATGGCTACACCTTC
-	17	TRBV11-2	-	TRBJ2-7	CASSLSRGGFSSYEQYF	TGTGCCAGCAGCTTAAGTCGGGGTGGTTTTTCCTCCTACGAGCAGTACTTC
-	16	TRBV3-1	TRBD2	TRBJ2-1	CASSLGLAGGPFEQFF	TGTGCCAGCAGCCTCGGACTAGCGGGAGGGCCTTTTGAGCAGTTCTTC
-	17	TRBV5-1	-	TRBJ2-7	CASSFQEVAGANYEQYF	TGCGCCAGCAGCTTTCAGGAAGTTGCGGGGGCTAACTACGAGCAGTACTTC
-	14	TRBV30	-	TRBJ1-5	CAWSVNGLGQPQHF	TGTGCCTGGAGTGTAAATGGCCTTGGGCAGCCCCAGCATTTT
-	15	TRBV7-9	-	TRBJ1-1	CASSLGGAWSTEAFF	TGTGCCAGCAGCTTAGGGGGGGCCTGGTCCACTGAAGCTTTCTTT
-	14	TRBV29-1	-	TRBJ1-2	CSVGGTGLHYGYTF	TGCAGCGTTGGTGGTACAGGATTGCACTATGGCTACACCTTC